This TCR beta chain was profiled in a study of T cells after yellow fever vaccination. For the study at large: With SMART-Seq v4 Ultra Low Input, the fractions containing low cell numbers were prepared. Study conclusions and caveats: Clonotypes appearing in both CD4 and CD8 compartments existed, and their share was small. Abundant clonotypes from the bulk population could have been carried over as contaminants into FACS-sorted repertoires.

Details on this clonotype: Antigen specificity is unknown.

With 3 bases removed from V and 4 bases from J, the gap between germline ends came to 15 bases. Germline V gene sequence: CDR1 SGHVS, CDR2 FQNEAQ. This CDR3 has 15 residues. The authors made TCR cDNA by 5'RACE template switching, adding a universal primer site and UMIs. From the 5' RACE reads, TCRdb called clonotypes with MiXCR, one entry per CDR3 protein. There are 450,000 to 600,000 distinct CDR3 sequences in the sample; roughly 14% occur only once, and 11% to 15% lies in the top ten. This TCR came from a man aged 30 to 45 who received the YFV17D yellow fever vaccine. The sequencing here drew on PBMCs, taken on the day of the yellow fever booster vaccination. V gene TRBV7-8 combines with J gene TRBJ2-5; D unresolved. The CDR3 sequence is CASSFPRGGLETQYF. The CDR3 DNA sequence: TGTGCCAGCAGCTTCCCGCGCGGTGGATTAGAGACCCAGTACTTC.